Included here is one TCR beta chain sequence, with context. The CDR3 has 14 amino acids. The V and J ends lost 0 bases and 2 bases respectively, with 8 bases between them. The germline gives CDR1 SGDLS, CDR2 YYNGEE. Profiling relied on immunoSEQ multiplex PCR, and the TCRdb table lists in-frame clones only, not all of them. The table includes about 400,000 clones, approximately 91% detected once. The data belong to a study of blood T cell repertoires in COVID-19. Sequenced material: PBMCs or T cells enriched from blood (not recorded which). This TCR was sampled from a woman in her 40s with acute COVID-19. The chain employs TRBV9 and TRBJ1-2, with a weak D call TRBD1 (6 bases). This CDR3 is CASSVATGNYGYTF. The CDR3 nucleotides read TGTGCCAGCAGCGTAGCTACAGGGAACTATGGCTACACCTTC.